This TCR beta chain derives from a study of Ad26.COV2.S vaccination and SARS-CoV-2 variants. This clone showed up just once. The antigen is not known. This table comes from immunoSEQ multiplex PCR, and its TCRdb copy is limited to in-frame clones, with some not included. The table has approximately 150,000 clones, roughly 88% seen once. Germline CDR1 reads KGHSH; CDR2 reads LQKENI. The CDR3 covers 14 residues. V lost 0 bases and J 5 bases, leaving 11 bases between the germline ends. Study-wide results and limits: Total T cell responses were possibly underestimated by TCR breadth and depth analyses. It was vaccine recipients, not placebo recipients, who had the higher spike-specific TCR breadth. Reports say spike-specific CD8+ and CD4+ T cell responses covered substantial breadth after vaccination. Similar non-spike TCR breadth was observed in recipients of vaccine and of placebo.

The J gene is TRBJ2-7, the V gene TRBV18; D call uncertain. The specimen comprised peripheral blood, sampled after recovery from COVID-19. This receptor was identified in a human donor who had recovered from COVID-19. The CDR3 spells CASSPPSRSHEQYF. For the CDR3, the DNA is TGTGCCAGCTCACCACCTTCCAGGTCCCACGAGCAGTACTTC.